The table lists the clone carrying this T cell receptor (beta chain) with a few counts. Its specificity is unknown. The entirety of the isolated RNA underwent reverse transcription, so expressed TCRB transcripts were sequenced. Sequencing was performed with immunoSEQ multiplex PCR; in TCRdb, only in-frame clones are kept and a portion is missing. The sample contains over 700,000 clones, 15% to 20% of which appear only once. Germline CDR1 SEHNR, CDR2 FQNEAQ (reference sequence). J lost 7 bases, V lost 5 bases, and 8 bases had no gene match. The CDR3 is 15 amino acids. The data are from a study of beta chain features in type 1 diabetes. Notes on the study in general: Patients and controls would share equally any PCR tilt toward shorter templates.

One heparinised draw of blood, averaging about 110 mL, came from each donor. A CD45RO/CCR7/CD25/CD127/CD95/CD27 panel sorted naive, central memory, regulatory and stem cell-like memory CD4+ cells. Sequencing was done on a sample of naive CD4+ T cells from blood. This chain connects TRBV7-9 to TRBJ2-3; TRBD1 agrees at 11 bases. The sequence was collected from a woman under 30 in good health. The CDR3 protein is CASSGQGAVLHTQYF. The CDR3 DNA follows: TGTGCCAGCAGCGGACAGGGGGCGGTCCTGCATACGCAGTATTTT. The variable domain in full, with the rest retrieved from reference TRBV7-9 and TRBJ2-3, is DTGVSQNPRHKITKRGQNVTFRCDPISEHNRLYWYRQTLGQGPEFLTYFQNEAQLEKSRLLSDRFSAERPKGSFSTLEIQRTEQGDSAMYLCASSGQGAVLHTQYFGPGTRLTVL.